These 5 T cell receptor beta chains share one sample of origin, sequenced in a study of blood T cell repertoires in COVID-19. Only in-frame clones appear in the TCRdb table, and some are missing; sequencing was by immunoSEQ multiplex PCR. This table has approximately 300,000 clones, around nine tenths appearing once. The sequenced sample consisted of peripheral blood. The receptors shown here come from a woman aged 30 to 39 with COVID-19, enrolled during active disease.

This chain uses TRBV16 with TRBJ1-1, with D unclear. The CDR3 is 15 amino acids. Germline assignment: CDR1 KGHSY and CDR2 FQNENV. With 4 bases removed from V and 5 bases from J, the gap between germline ends came to 17 bases. CDR3 sequence reads: CASSPRRDSDTEAFF. The CDR3 coding sequence is TGTGCCAGCAGCCCGAGGAGAGATTCTGATACTGAAGCTTTCTTT.

This chain uses TRBV20-1 with TRBJ2-7; TRBD1 is a possible D gene (5 bases). With 5 bases removed from V and 5 bases from J, the gap between germline ends came to 10 bases. This CDR3 region has 11 residues. Germline CDR1 DFQATT, CDR2 SNEGSKA (reference sequence). For the CDR3, the DNA is TGCAGTGCTGCCTCAGGGAACGAGCAGTACGTC. This translates into CSAASGNEQYV.

The chain combines TRBV5-1 with TRBJ1-5; possible D gene TRBD1, 5 bases. V shed 2 bases and J shed 2 bases, with 14 bases lying between them. CDR3 length: 16 residues. In germline, CDR1 is SGHRS, CDR2 YFSETQ. The CDR3 coding sequence is TGCGCCAGCAGCTTTACAGGTACGGGTGGCAATCAGCCCCAGCATTTT. It encodes CASSFTGTGGNQPQHF. Full variable domain (remainder filled in from reference TRBV5-1 and TRBJ1-5): KAGVTQTPRYLIKTRGQQVTLSCSPISGHRSVSWYQQTPGQGLQFLFEYFSETQRNKGNFPGRFSGRQFSNSRSEMNVSTLELGDSALYLCASSFTGTGGNQPQHFGDGTRLSIL.

The rearrangement joins TRBV2 to TRBJ1-4, with TRBD1 identical over 7 bases. Germline CDR1 is SNHLY and CDR2 is FYNNEI. V was clipped by 6 bases and J by 3 bases; unmatched bases: 7. The CDR3 is made up of 15 amino acids. The CDR3 DNA follows: TGTGCCAGCAGCGGCCAACAGGGGTCTAATGAAAAACTGTTTTTT. Its protein product is CASSGQQGSNEKLFF.

V is TRBV9 and J is TRBJ1-1, with D tentatively TRBD1 (5 bases). The CDR3 loop spans 15 amino acids. V was cut by 4 bases and J by 2 bases, with 15 bases left in between. Germline CDR1 is SGDLS and CDR2 is YYNGEE. CDR3 DNA: TGTGCCAGCAGCACTAACGTATGGACAAACACTGAAGCTTTCTTT. The encoded protein is CASSTNVWTNTEAFF. The whole variable domain, remainder taken from reference TRBV9 and TRBJ1-1, is DSGVTQTPKHLITATGQRVTLRCSPRSGDLSVYWYQQSLDQGLQFLIQYYNGEERAKGNILERFSAQQFPDLHSELNLSSLELGDSALYFCASSTNVWTNTEAFFGQGTRLTVV.